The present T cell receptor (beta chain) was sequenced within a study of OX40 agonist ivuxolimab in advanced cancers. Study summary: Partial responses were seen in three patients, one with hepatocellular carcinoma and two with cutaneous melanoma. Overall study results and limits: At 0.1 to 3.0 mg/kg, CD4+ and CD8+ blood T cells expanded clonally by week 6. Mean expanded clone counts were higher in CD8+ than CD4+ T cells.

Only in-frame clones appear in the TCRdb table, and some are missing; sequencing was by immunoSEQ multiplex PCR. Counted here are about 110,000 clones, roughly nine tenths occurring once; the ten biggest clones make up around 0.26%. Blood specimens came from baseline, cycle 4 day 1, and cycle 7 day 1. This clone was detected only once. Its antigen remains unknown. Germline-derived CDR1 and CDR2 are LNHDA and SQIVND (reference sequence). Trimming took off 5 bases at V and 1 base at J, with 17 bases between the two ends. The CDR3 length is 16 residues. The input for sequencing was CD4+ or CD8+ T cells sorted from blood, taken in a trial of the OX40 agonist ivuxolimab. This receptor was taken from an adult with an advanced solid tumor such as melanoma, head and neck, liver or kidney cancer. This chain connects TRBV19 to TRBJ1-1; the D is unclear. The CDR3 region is CASSSRQTIKNTEAFF. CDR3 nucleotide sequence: TGTGCCAGTAGTTCCCGACAAACGATCAAGAACACTGAAGCTTTCTTT.